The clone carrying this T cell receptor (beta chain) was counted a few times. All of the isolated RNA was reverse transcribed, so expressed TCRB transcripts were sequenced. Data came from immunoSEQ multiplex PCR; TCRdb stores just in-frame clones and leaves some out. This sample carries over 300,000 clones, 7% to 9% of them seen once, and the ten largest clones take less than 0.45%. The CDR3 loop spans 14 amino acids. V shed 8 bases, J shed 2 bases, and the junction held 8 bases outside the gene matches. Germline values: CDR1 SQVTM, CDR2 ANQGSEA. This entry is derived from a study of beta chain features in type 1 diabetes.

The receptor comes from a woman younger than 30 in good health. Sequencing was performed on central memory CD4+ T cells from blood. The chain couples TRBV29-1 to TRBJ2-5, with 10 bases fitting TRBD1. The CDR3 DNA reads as TGCAGCCATCCGGACAGGGGGGATCAAGAGACCCAGTACTTC. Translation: CSHPDRGDQETQYF.